The entry that follows covers one T cell receptor beta chain sequence. These data come from a study of T cell changes during pregnancy in multiple sclerosis. CDR3 length equals 16 residues. Germline V gene data show CDR1 as SNHLY and CDR2 as FYNNEI. The J segment lost 4 bases and the V segment lost 6 bases, leaving 13 bases of the junction unmatched. The data were produced by immunoSEQ multiplex PCR, yet TCRdb's version contains in-frame clones alone and is incomplete. The sample has approximately 83,000 clones; over 80% are singletons. This sequence was found in a female donor with multiple sclerosis, enrolled in a pregnancy study. The starting material was peripheral blood, obtained in the first trimester of pregnancy. The V call is TRBV2, the J call TRBJ2-7; 9 bases fit TRBD2. For the CDR3, the DNA is TGTGCCAGCAGAACAACCCGGGCTAGCGGGGTGTACGAGCAGTACTTC. Amino acid sequence: CASRTTRASGVYEQYF.